Presented here are 22 T cell receptor beta chains from one specimen sequenced in a study of OX40 agonist ivuxolimab in advanced cancers. Produced via immunoSEQ multiplex PCR; TCRdb's table is partial and in-frame only. The sample consists of about 62,000 clones, about four fifths of them appearing once. Here the sequenced sample was CD4+ or CD8+ T cells sorted from blood, taken in a trial of the OX40 agonist ivuxolimab. The receptor source for this set is an adult with an advanced solid tumor such as melanoma, head and neck, liver or kidney cancer.

V gene TRBV27 combines with J gene TRBJ1-1, with a possible D match to TRBD1 (5 bases). The CDR3 runs 15 residues. CDR1 is MNHEY, CDR2 SMNVEV, per germline (reference sequence). Between the trimmed V and J ends, which lost 7 bases and 0 bases, there was a span of 15 bases. The CDR3 bases are TGTGCCAGCAAGGGGCCCTCCAACATGAACACTGAAGCTTTCTTT. It encodes CASKGPSNMNTEAFF.

This chain's CDR3 is CSVRQGVYTQYF. The CDR3, as DNA: TGCAGCGTCCGTCAGGGCGTCTATACGCAGTATTTT. The chain links TRBV29-1 to TRBJ2-3; D may be TRBD1 (5 bases). Germline lookup yields CDR1 SQVTM and CDR2 ANQGSEA. V lost 6 bases and J lost 7, with 14 bases in between. The CDR3 spans 12 residues.

The chain combines TRBV9 with TRBJ2-7, with a weak D call TRBD1 (5 bases). V lost 0 bases, J lost 5 bases, and 12 bases lay in between. The CDR3 spans 14 residues. Germline V gene sequence: CDR1 SGDLS, CDR2 YYNGEE. Here the CDR3 reads CASSVGQGFNEQYF. The CDR3, as DNA: TGTGCCAGCAGCGTAGGTCAGGGCTTTAACGAGCAGTACTTC.

The chain uses TRBV27 and TRBJ2-7; 7 nucleotides match TRBD1. Germline-derived CDR1 and CDR2 are MNHEY and SMNVEV (reference sequence). The ends lost 2 bases at V and 4 bases at J; junction bases unmatched: 11. The CDR3 is 16 residues long. Here the CDR3 DNA reads TGTGCCAGCAGTTTAGGCCCAGGGGGTTTCGCATACGAGCAGTACTTC. It codes for CASSLGPGGFAYEQYF.

The chain combines TRBV6-1 with TRBJ1-2, with D hard to call. This CDR3 region has 17 residues. Trimming removed 2 bases from V and 4 bases from J, with 20 bases in between. The germline gives CDR1 MNHNS, CDR2 SASEGT. CDR3 sequence: CASSERLSGLQLYGYTF. The CDR3 nucleotides read TGTGCCAGCAGTGAAAGGCTTTCTGGGCTCCAACTCTATGGCTACACCTTC.

The chain joins TRBV11-2 to TRBJ2-7; tentative D call: TRBD2 (5 bases). V lost 9 bases and J lost 5, with 17 bases in between. This CDR3 has 13 amino acids. Germline loops: CDR1 SGHAT, CDR2 FQNNGV. This CDR3 is CASSRHVLDEQYF. The CDR3 DNA is TGTGCCAGTTCCCGACACGTACTAGACGAGCAGTACTTC.

The chain has TRBV5-4 and TRBJ2-2; TRBD2 matches 7 bases. The CDR3 extends over 17 amino acids. V dropped 4 bases and J dropped 3; count of bases not matched to a gene: 12. Germline values: CDR1 SGHNT, CDR2 YYREEE (reference sequence). This CDR3 reads CASSPGGLGVDTGELFF. The CDR3 nucleotides read TGTGCCAGCAGCCCTGGAGGACTAGGGGTAGACACCGGGGAGCTGTTTTTT.

CDR3 loop: CASSSLGGPGETQYF. CDR3 DNA sequence: TGTGCCAGCAGCTCCCTCGGGGGACCGGGGGAGACCCAGTACTTC. V usage is TRBV7-9 and J usage is TRBJ2-5; possibly TRBD2 for D (6 bases). The CDR3 length is 15 residues. The germline V and J ends were trimmed by 4 bases and 5 bases, with 17 bases remaining between them. Germline lookup yields CDR1 SEHNR and CDR2 FQNEAQ (reference sequence). Using reference TRBV7-9 and TRBJ2-5 for the parts outside the CDR3, the full variable domain is DTGVSQNPRHKITKRGQNVTFRCDPISEHNRLYWYRQTLGQGPEFLTYFQNEAQLEKSRLLSDRFSAERPKGSFSTLEIQRTEQGDSAMYLCASSSLGGPGETQYFGPGTRLLVL.

About this clone: This CDR3 is also generated by other DNA sequences in the sample. V usage is TRBV6-5 and J usage is TRBJ2-2; D unresolved. The V and J ends lost 6 bases and 2 bases respectively, with 13 bases between them. This CDR3 region has 15 residues. CDR1 and CDR2 (germline): MNHEY, SVGAGI. The CDR3 reads CASRPQFFNTGELFF. The CDR3 region has the DNA TGTGCCAGCAGGCCACAGTTTTTTAACACCGGGGAGCTGTTTTTT.

The chain joins TRBV5-1 to TRBJ2-7, with a weak D call TRBD1 (5 bases). CDR1 SGHRS and CDR2 YFSETQ come from the germline V gene. The CDR3 contains 15 residues. Trimming removed 4 bases from V and 2 bases from J, with 16 bases in between. CDR3 sequence reads: CASSPQGQVPYEQYF. DNA for the CDR3: TGCGCCAGCAGCCCCCAGGGTCAGGTACCCTACGAGCAGTACTTC.

This clone occurred a few times. The J gene is TRBJ2-2, the V gene TRBV7-2, with 11 bases that match TRBD2. The CDR3 runs 15 residues. Germline CDR1 is SGHTA and CDR2 is FQGNSA. V shed 1 base and J 6 bases; nucleotides not matched to a gene: 1. CDR3 bases: TGTGCCAGCAGCTTAGAACTAGCGGGAGCCGGGGAGCTGTTTTTT. It translates to CASSLELAGAGELFF.

This chain connects TRBV7-9 to TRBJ1-1; tentative D call: TRBD1 (5 bases). The CDR3 extends over 13 amino acids. V lost 5 bases and J 1 base, leaving 8 bases between the germline ends. The germline V gene encodes CDR1 SEHNR and CDR2 FQNEAQ (reference sequence). The CDR3: CASSPGQNTEAFF. The CDR3 bases are TGTGCCAGCAGCCCCGGACAGAACACTGAAGCTTTCTTT.

The rearrangement links TRBV4-3 to TRBJ2-7; D is undetermined. CDR3 size: 15 residues. The V gene's germline CDR1 is LGHNA and CDR2 YSLEER. Trimming took off 0 bases at V and 5 bases at J, with 14 bases between the two ends. The CDR3 nucleotides read TGCGCCAGCAGCCAAGATCGCACTCGGACCGACGAGCAGTACTTC. Amino acid sequence: CASSQDRTRTDEQYF.

This rearrangement joins TRBV6-4 to TRBJ2-3; D perhaps matches TRBD2 (7 bases). CDR3 length: 15 amino acids. V was trimmed by 6 bases and J by 6 bases, leaving 19 bases between them. Germline CDR1 is MRHNA and CDR2 is SNTAGT. The CDR3 spells CASRLRGGAADTQYF. CDR3 DNA sequence: TGTGCCAGCAGACTCAGAGGGGGGGCCGCGGATACGCAGTATTTT.

The V call is TRBV4-3, the J call TRBJ1-2; D remains ambiguous. V was shortened by 0 bases and J by 3 bases, with 11 bases between the two germline ends. The CDR3 sequence is 15 residues long. Germline CDR1 is LGHNA and CDR2 is YSLEER. DNA for the CDR3: TGCGCCAGCAGCCAAGATCCCAGCAATTACTATGGCTACACCTTC. It yields the protein CASSQDPSNYYGYTF.

V and J are TRBV7-9 and TRBJ2-5; D unclear. The CDR3 has 14 amino acids. Germline V gene sequence: CDR1 SEHNR, CDR2 FQNEAQ (reference sequence). Between the trimmed V and J ends, which lost 4 bases and 5 bases, there was a span of 14 bases. Written as DNA, the CDR3 is TGTGCCAGCAGCTCCTACCTGGTTAAGGAGACCCAGTACTTC. It is translated as CASSSYLVKETQYF.

V is TRBV28 and J is TRBJ1-5; 7 nucleotides align to TRBD1. From germline, CDR1 is MDHEN and CDR2 SYDVKM. There are 19 residues in the CDR3. V gave up 4 bases and J gave up 0 bases; unmatched junction bases: 15. The CDR3 sequence: CASSSVPGTVEYSNQPQHF. The CDR3 DNA sequence: TGTGCCAGCAGTTCTGTACCCGGGACAGTTGAGTATAGCAATCAGCCCCAGCATTTT.

This clone was counted a few times. The V gene is TRBV4-3, the J gene TRBJ2-2; 15 bases are shared with TRBD2. The V segment lost 2 bases and the J segment 4 bases; nucleotides outside the gene matches: 14. Looked up from germline, CDR1 is LGHNA and CDR2 is YSLEER. There are 21 residues in the CDR3. The CDR3 DNA is TGCGCCAGCAGCCAATCCGCGGGATTGGGACTAGCGGGAGGAAGCACCGGGGAGCTGTTTTTT. Translation: CASSQSAGLGLAGGSTGELFF.

The chain combines TRBV7-2 with TRBJ1-5, with TRBD1 as a possible D gene (6 bases). The germline V gene encodes CDR1 SGHTA and CDR2 FQGNSA. CDR3 length: 17 amino acids. The V end lost 0 bases, the J end lost 0 bases, and 12 bases lay between the germline ends. CDR3 DNA sequence: TGTGCCAGCAGCTTAGCGGAAGGACAGCCTAGCAATCAGCCCCAGCATTTT. This translates into CASSLAEGQPSNQPQHF.

The V call is TRBV6-5, the J call TRBJ1-1, with D maybe TRBD1 (6 bases). Germline loops: CDR1 MNHEY, CDR2 SVGAGI. V was cut by 0 bases and J by 6 bases, with 8 bases left in between. The CDR3 sequence is 13 residues long. As DNA, the CDR3 is TGTGCCAGCAGTTACTCGGACAGACCTGAAGCTTTCTTT. Protein: CASSYSDRPEAFF.

V usage is TRBV4-1 and J usage is TRBJ1-3; 9 bases are a match to TRBD1. The length of the CDR3 is 15 residues. V lost 2 bases, J lost 8 bases, and 7 bases stayed unmatched. In germline, CDR1 is MGHRA, CDR2 YSYEKL. CDR3: CASSQQGQGRDTIYF. The CDR3 nucleotides are TGCGCCAGCAGCCAACAGGGACAGGGAAGAGACACCATATATTTT.

This clone was seen a few times. The chain has TRBV7-6 and TRBJ2-1; D ambiguous. Per germline, CDR1 SGHVS and CDR2 FNYEAQ. This CDR3 has 13 amino acids. V lost 5 bases and J lost 5, with 10 bases in between. The CDR3 reads CASSHLGDNEQFF. CDR3 DNA: TGTGCCAGCAGCCACCTCGGAGACAATGAGCAGTTCTTC.